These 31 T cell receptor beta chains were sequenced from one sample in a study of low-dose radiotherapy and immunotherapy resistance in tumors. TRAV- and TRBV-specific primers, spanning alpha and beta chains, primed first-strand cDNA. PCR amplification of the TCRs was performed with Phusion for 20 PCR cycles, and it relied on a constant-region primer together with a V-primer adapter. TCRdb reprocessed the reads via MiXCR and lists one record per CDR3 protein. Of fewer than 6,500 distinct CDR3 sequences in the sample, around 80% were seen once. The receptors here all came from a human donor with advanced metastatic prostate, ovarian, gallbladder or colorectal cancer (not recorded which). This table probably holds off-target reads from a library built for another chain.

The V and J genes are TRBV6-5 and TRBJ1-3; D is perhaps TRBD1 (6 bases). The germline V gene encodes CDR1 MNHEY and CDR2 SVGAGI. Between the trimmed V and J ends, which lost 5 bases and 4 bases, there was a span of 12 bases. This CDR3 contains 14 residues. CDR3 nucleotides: TGTGCCAGCAGTCCCGGGACATTAGGAAACACCATATATTTT. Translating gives CASSPGTLGNTIYF.

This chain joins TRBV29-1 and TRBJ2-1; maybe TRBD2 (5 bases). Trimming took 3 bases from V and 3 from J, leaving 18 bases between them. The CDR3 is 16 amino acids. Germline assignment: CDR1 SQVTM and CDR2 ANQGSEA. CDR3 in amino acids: CSVEMRLGRIYNEQFF. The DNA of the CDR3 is TGCAGCGTTGAGATGCGTCTGGGGAGAATCTACAATGAGCAGTTCTTC.

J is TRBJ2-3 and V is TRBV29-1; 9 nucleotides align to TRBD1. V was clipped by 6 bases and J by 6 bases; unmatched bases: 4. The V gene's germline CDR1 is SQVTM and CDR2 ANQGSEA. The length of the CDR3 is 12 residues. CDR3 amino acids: CSVGTGTDTQYF. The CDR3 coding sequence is TGCAGCGTAGGGACAGGGACGGATACGCAGTATTTT.

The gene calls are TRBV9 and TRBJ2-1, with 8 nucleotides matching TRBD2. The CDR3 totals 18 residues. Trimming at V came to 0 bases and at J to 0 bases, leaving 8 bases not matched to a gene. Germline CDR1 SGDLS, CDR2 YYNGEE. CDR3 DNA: TGTGCCAGCAGCGTAGCGGCTAGCGGGCTAAGCTCCTACAATGAGCAGTTCTTC. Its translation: CASSVAASGLSSYNEQFF.

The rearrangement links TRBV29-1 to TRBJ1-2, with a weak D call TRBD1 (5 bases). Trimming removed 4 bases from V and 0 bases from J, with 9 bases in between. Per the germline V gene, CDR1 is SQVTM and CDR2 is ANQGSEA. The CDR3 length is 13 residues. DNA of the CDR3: TGCAGCGTTGTGGACACGTCTAACTATGGCTACACCTTC. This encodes CSVVDTSNYGYTF.

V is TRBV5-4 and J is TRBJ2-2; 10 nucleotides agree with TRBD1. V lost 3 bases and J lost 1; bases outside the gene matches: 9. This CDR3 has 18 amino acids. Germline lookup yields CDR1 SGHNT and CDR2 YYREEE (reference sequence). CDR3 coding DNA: TGTGCCAGCAGCTCGGGGGGGGACAGGGGTTTGAACACCGGGGAGCTGTTTTTT. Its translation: CASSSGGDRGLNTGELFF.

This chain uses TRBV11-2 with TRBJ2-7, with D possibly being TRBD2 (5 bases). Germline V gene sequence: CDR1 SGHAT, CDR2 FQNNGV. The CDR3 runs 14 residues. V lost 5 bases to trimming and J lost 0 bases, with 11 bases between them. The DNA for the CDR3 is TGTGCCAGCAGCCCGGACTCTGCCTCCTACGAGCAGTACTTC. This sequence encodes CASSPDSASYEQYF.

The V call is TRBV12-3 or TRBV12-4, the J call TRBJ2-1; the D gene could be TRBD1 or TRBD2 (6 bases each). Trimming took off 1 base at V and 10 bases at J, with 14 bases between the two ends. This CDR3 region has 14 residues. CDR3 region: CASSLGRGTGEQFF. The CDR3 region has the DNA TGTGCCAGCAGTTTAGGGAGGGGGACGGGAGAGCAGTTCTTC.

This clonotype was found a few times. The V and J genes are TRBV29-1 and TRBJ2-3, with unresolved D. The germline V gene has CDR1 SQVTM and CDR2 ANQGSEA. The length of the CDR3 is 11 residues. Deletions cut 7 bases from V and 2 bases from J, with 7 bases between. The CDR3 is CSAGSTDTQYF. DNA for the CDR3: TGCAGCGCCGGGTCCACAGATACGCAGTATTTT.

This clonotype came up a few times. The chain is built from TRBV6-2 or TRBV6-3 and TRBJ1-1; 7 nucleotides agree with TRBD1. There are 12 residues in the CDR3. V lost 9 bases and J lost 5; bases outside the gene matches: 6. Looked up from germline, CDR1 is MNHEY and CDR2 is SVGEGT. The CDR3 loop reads CASRQGGTEAFF. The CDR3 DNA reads TGTGCCAGTAGACAGGGAGGGACTGAAGCTTTCTTT.

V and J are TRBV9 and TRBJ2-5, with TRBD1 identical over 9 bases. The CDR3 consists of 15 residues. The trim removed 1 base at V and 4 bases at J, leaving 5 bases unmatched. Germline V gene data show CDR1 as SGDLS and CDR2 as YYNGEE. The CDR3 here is CASSVTGTGRETQYF. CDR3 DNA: TGTGCCAGCAGCGTAACAGGGACAGGGAGAGAGACCCAGTACTTC.

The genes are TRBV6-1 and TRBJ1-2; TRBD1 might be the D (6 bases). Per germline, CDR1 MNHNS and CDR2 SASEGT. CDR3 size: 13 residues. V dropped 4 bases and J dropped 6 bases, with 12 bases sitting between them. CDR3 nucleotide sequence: TGTGCCAGCAGTGGGACAGAGAGAGATGGCTACACCTTC. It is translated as CASSGTERDGYTF.

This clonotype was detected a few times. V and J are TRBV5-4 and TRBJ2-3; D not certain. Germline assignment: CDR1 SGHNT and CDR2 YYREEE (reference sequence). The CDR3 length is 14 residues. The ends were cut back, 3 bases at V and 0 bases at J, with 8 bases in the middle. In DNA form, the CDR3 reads TGTGCCAGCAGCTCCCAGACTAGCACAGATACGCAGTATTTT. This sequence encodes CASSSQTSTDTQYF. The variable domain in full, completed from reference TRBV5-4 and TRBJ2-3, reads ETGVTQSPTHLIKTRGQQVTLRCSSQSGHNTVSWYQQALGQGPQFIFQYYREEENGRGNFPPRFSGLQFPNYSSELNVNALELDDSALYLCASSSQTSTDTQYFGPGTRLTVL.

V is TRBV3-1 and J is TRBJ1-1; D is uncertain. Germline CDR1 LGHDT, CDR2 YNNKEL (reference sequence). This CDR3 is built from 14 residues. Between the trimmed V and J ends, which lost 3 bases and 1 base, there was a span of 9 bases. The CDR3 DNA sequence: TGTGCCAGCAGCCACAAACGGGCGAACACTGAAGCTTTCTTT. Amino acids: CASSHKRANTEAFF.

CDR3 in amino acids: CASRQTSESTDTQYF. CDR3 sequence (DNA): TGTGCCAGCAGACAGACTAGCGAGAGCACAGATACGCAGTATTTT. The V and J genes are TRBV2 and TRBJ2-3, with TRBD2 matching 8 bases. The trim removed 6 bases at V and 0 bases at J, leaving 5 bases unmatched. Germline CDR1 and CDR2: SNHLY and FYNNEI. The CDR3 is 15 amino acids.

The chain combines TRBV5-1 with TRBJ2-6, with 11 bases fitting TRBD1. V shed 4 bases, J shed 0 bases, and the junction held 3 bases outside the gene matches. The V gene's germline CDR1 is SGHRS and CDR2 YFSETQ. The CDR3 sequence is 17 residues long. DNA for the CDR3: TGCGCCAGCAGCGCCGGGACAGGGGGCTCTGGGGCCAACGTCCTGACTTTC. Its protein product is CASSAGTGGSGANVLTF.

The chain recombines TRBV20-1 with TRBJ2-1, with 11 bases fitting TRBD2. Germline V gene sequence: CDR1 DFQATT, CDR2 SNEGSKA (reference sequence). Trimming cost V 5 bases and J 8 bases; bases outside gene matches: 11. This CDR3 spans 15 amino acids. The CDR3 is CSAPAPGLAVDEQFF. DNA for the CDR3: TGCAGTGCTCCCGCACCGGGACTAGCGGTCGATGAGCAGTTCTTC.

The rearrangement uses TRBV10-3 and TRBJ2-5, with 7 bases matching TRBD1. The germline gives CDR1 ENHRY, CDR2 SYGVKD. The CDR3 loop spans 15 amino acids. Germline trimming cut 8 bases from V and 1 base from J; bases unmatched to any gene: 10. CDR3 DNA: TGTGCCATCGGAAGACAGGGTCCTGCCCAAGAGACCCAGTACTTC. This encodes CAIGRQGPAQETQYF.

CDR3: CASSQESLRIMDRGREQYF. CDR3 nucleotides: TGCGCCAGCAGCCAAGAATCCCTCCGAATCATGGACAGGGGGCGCGAGCAGTACTTC. J is TRBJ2-7 and V is TRBV4-3; 11 positions match TRBD1. Germline CDR1 is LGHNA and CDR2 is YSLEER. Trimming removed 0 bases from V and 6 bases from J; junction bases left unmatched: 16. The CDR3 consists of 19 residues.

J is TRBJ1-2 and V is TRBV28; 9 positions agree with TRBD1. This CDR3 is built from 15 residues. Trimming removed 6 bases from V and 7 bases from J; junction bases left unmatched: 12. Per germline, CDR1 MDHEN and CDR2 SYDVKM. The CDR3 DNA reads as TGTGCCAGCAGACCAGGGACAGGGTCTTTGGCTGGCTACACCTTC. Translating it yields CASRPGTGSLAGYTF.

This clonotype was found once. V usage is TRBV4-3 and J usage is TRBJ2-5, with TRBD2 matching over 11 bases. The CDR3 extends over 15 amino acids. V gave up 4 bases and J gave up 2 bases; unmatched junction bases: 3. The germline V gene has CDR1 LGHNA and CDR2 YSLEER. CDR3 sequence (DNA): TGCGCCAGCAGCCCTAGCGGGAGGTGGCAAGAGACCCAGTACTTC. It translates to CASSPSGRWQETQYF.

As DNA, the CDR3 is TGCGCCAGCAGCTTGGAGGGACTAGGGGCGGGCACAGATACGCAGTATTTT. As protein: CASSLEGLGAGTDTQYF. The rearrangement links TRBV5-1 to TRBJ2-3, with 8 positions matching TRBD2. V shed 0 bases, J shed 1 base, and the junction held 7 bases outside the gene matches. The CDR3 consists of 17 residues. CDR1 and CDR2 (germline): SGHRS, YFSETQ.

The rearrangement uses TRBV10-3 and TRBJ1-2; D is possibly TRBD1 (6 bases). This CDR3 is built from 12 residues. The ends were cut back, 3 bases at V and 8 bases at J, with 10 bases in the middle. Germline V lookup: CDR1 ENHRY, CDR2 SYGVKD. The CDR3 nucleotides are TGTGCCATCAGTGAATGGACAGACGGCTACACCTTC. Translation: CAISEWTDGYTF.

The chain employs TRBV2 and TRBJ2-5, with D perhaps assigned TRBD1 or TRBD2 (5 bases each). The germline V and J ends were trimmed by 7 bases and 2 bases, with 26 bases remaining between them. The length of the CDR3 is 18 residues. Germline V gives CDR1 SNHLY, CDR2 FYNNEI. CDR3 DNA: TGTGCCAGCATTCTGAGTTTTATTGGGGACGGCGTACAAGAGACCCAGTACTTC. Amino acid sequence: CASILSFIGDGVQETQYF.

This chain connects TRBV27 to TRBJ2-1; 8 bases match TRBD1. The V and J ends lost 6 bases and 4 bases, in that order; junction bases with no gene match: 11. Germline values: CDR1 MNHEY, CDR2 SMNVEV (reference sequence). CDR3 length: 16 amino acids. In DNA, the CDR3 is TGTGCCAGCAGCCTACCTGCCGGGACAGGTTACAATGAGCAGTTCTTC. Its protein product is CASSLPAGTGYNEQFF.

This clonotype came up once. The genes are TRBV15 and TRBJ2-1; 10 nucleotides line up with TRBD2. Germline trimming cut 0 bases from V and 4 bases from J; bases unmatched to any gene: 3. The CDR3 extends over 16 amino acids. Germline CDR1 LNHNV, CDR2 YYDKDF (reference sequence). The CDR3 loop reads CATSRDVSGGYNEQFF. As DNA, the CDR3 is TGTGCCACCAGCAGAGATGTTAGCGGGGGGTACAATGAGCAGTTCTTC.

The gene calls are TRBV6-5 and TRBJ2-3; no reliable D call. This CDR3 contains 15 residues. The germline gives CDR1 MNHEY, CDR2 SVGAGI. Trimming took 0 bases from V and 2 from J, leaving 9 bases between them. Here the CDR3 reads CASSYSGYPTDTQYF. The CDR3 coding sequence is TGTGCCAGCAGTTACTCTGGCTACCCCACAGATACGCAGTATTTT.

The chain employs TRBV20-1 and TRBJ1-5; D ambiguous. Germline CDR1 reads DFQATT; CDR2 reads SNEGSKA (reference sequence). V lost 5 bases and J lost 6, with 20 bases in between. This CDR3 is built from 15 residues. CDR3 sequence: CSAQEWTGVGQPQHF. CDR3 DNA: TGCAGTGCTCAGGAATGGACCGGCGTTGGTCAGCCCCAGCATTTT.

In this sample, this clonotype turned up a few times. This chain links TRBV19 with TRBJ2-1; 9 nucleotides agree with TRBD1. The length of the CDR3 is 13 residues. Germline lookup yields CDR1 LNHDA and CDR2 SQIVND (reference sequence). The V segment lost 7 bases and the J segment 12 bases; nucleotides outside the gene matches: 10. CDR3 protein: CASIGTGPGRQFF. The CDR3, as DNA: TGTGCCAGTATTGGGACAGGGCCCGGACGGCAGTTCTTC.

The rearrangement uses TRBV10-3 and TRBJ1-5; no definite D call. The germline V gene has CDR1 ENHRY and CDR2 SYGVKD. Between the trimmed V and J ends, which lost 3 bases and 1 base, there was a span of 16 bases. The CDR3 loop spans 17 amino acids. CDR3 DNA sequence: TGTGCCATCAGTGATCCTATATCCGGGGAGAGCAATCAGCCCCAGCATTTT. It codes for CAISDPISGESNQPQHF.

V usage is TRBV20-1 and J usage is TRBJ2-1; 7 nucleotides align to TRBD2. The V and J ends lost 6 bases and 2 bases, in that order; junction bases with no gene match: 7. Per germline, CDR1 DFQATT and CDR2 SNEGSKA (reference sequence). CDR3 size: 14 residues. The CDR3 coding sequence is TGCAGTGCGGGTTTAGGACTAGCCTACAATGAGCAGTTCTTC. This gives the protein CSAGLGLAYNEQFF.